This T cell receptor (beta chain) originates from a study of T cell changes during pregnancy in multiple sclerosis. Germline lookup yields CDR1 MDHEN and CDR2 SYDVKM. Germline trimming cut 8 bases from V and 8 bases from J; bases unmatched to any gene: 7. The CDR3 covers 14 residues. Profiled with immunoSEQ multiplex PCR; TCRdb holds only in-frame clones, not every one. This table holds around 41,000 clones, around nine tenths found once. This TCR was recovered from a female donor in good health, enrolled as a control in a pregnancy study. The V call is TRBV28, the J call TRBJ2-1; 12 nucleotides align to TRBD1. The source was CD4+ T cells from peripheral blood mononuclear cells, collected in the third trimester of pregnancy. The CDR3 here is CASEGDRGLHEQFF. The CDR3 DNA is TGTGCCAGCGAGGGGGACAGGGGGCTCCATGAGCAGTTCTTC.